These T cell receptor beta chains were read from a single sample in a study of radiotherapy plus CTLA-4 blockade in lung cancer. Assay used: immunoSEQ multiplex PCR; TCRdb lists only in-frame clones, some missing. The sample has some 25,000 clones; around 70% are singletons. The sequences come from peripheral blood, collected from a patient treated with radiotherapy plus ipilimumab. The receptors originated from a human donor with non-small cell lung cancer whose response to radiotherapy plus ipilimumab could not be evaluated. CDR3s include the opening cysteine and the closing phenylalanine or tryptophan. The D gene is left open where the match is weak. Size tells how often a clone was seen (once, few, many) or the class of an expanded clone, and some rows leave it out.

few | TRBJ1-3 | TRBD1 | TRBV5-1 | CASSLDGTEGNTIYF | TGCGCCAGCAGCTTGGACGGGACAGAAGGAAACACCATATATTTT
NA | TRBJ1-2 | TRBD1 | TRBV5-1 | CASSFDWTGGFIYGYTF | TGCGCCAGCAGCTTCGACTGGACAGGGGGCTTTATCTATGGCTACACCTTC
NA | TRBJ2-3 | NA | TRBV10-3 | CAFFHPGDTQYF | TGTGCCTTTTTTCATCCGGGGGATACGCAGTATTTT
NA | TRBJ2-2 | TRBD1 | TRBV5-1 | CASSWGQGNTGELFF | TGCGCCAGCAGCTGGGGACAGGGCAACACCGGGGAGCTGTTTTTT
NA | TRBJ2-5 | NA | TRBV6-5 | CASSRTAQGETQYF | TGTGCCAGCAGCCGGACCGCACAGGGTGAGACCCAGTACTTC
NA | TRBJ2-1 | TRBD2 | TRBV4-3 | CASSRGLSGSRNEQFF | TGCGCCAGCAGCCGCGGACTAAGCGGGAGTCGCAATGAGCAGTTCTTC
once | TRBJ2-7 | NA | TRBV7-2 | CASSRQGGSYEQYF | TGTGCCAGCAGCCGGCAGGGCGGCTCCTACGAGCAGTACTTC
NA | TRBJ1-1 | NA | TRBV10-3 | CAISESRGSDTEAFF | TGTGCCATCAGTGAGTCACGGGGGTCAGACACTGAAGCTTTCTTT
NA | TRBJ2-1 | TRBD1 | TRBV6-1 | CASSSLRQGGEQFF | TGTGCCAGCAGTAGCCTCCGACAGGGTGGCGAGCAGTTCTTC
few | TRBJ1-1 | NA | TRBV2 | CASRIADTDTEAFF | TGTGCCAGCAGGATCGCCGATACGGACACTGAAGCTTTCTTT
NA | TRBJ2-7 | NA | TRBV18 | CASSQISRGDYEQYF | TGTGCCAGCTCACAGATTTCCAGGGGGGACTACGAGCAGTACTTC
NA | TRBJ1-4 | NA | TRBV10-3 | CAISERSGEKLFF | TGTGCCATCAGTGAGAGGTCAGGTGAAAAACTGTTTTTT
few | TRBJ1-2 | NA | TRBV6-6 | CASTDYYGYTF | TGTGCCAGTACGGACTACTATGGCTACACCTTC
NA | TRBJ2-7 | NA | TRBV6-5 | CASSSTKRVNEQYF | TGTGCCAGCAGTTCGACTAAGAGAGTTAACGAGCAGTACTTC
NA | TRBJ2-1 | TRBD2 | TRBV18 | CASSLREGPYNEQFF | TGTGCCAGCTCACTGAGGGAGGGGCCCTACAATGAGCAGTTCTTC
NA | TRBJ2-6 | TRBD1 | TRBV5-1 | CASSPDRAGANVLTF | TGCGCCAGCAGCCCGGACAGGGCTGGGGCCAACGTCCTGACTTTC
NA | TRBJ2-5 | TRBD2 | TRBV5-6 | CASSTGLAGVETQYF | TGTGCCAGCAGCACGGGACTAGCGGGAGTAGAGACCCAGTACTTC
few | TRBJ1-1 | NA | TRBV2 | CASSADRNTEAFF | TGTGCCAGCAGCGCGGACAGGAACACTGAAGCTTTCTTT
NA | TRBJ2-7 | TRBD1 | TRBV5-6 | CASSLDRGHEQYF | TGTGCCAGCAGCCTGGACAGGGGCCACGAGCAGTACTTC
NA | TRBJ1-5 | TRBD1 | TRBV6-1 | CASRKQGAGQPQHF | TGTGCCAGCAGAAAACAGGGGGCCGGGCAGCCCCAGCATTTT
NA | TRBJ2-2 | NA | TRBV28 | CASSLTGSTGELFF | TGTGCCAGCAGTTTAACAGGGTCCACCGGGGAGCTGTTTTTT
NA | TRBJ2-2 | NA | TRBV7-6 | CASSLRTGELFF | TGTGCCAGCAGCCTGAGGACCGGGGAGCTGTTTTTT
NA | TRBJ2-5 | TRBD2 | TRBV9 | CASSLSRGLAGETQYF | TGTGCCAGCAGCCTAAGTCGAGGGCTAGCGGGAGAGACCCAGTACTTC
NA | TRBJ1-6 | TRBD1 | TRBV5-1 | CASSTTAGGNSPLHF | TGCGCCAGCAGTACCACGGCAGGGGGCAATTCACCCCTCCACTTT
few | TRBJ2-7 | TRBD1 | TRBV7-2 | CASSPRTGGSYEQYF | TGTGCCAGCAGCCCCCGGACAGGGGGCTCCTACGAGCAGTACTTC